The clone carrying this TCR beta chain came up a few times. This specimen includes other DNA sequences encoding the same CDR3. Recovered status applied to Cohort 3 donors who had two consecutive negative PCRs. It also applied to those with clearance or with symptom resolution. Per germline, CDR1 SNHLY and CDR2 FYNNEI. V gave up 6 bases and J gave up 1 base; unmatched junction bases: 4. This CDR3 comprises 14 residues. The sample belongs to a study of blood T cell repertoires in COVID-19. Study-level information: PBMCs, B-cell-depleted T cells, or T cells provided the cDNA or gDNA that made up the material.

Only in-frame clones appear in the TCRdb table, and some are missing; sequencing was by immunoSEQ multiplex PCR. This table holds fewer than 300,000 clones, roughly 90% found once. The material sequenced was PBMCs or T cells enriched from blood (not recorded which). This clonotype was sampled from a woman in her 30s who had recovered from COVID-19. This sequence joins TRBV2 and TRBJ2-5; 8 nucleotides line up with TRBD1. The CDR3 DNA sequence: TGTGCCAGCAGAGCCGGGACAGGCCAAGAGACCCAGTACTTC. This translates into CASRAGTGQETQYF.